This TCR beta chain was documented in a study of blood T cell repertoires in COVID-19. Whole-study context: The analysed material was cDNA or gDNA that came from T cells, B-cell-depleted T cells, or PBMCs.

Germline V gene sequence: CDR1 LGHDT, CDR2 YNNKEL (reference sequence). V lost 1 base and J lost 5, with 8 bases in between. This CDR3 contains 14 residues. TCRdb's copy holds only in-frame clones and misses some; the assay was immunoSEQ multiplex PCR. The repertoire holds about 240,000 clones, with roughly 87% as singletons. This receptor was obtained from a man aged 55 to 70 who had recovered from COVID-19. The specimen was peripheral blood. The V call is TRBV3-1 (or the pseudogene TRBV3-2), the J call TRBJ2-2, with D unclear. This CDR3 reads CASSQAAYTGELFF. DNA of the CDR3: TGTGCCAGCAGCCAAGCTGCGTATACCGGGGAGCTGTTTTTT.